The rows below give T cell receptor beta chains drawn from one sample of a study of cytomegalovirus exposure and HLA in healthy donors. TCRdb's table, derived via immunoSEQ multiplex PCR, lists solely in-frame clones and lacks some. The sample data list about 140,000 clones. Sequencing input: PBMCs. The receptor set was obtained from a woman younger than 35 in good health and CMV-seronegative. The CDR3 runs from the conserved cysteine through the conserved F or W. A D gene is named only where the DNA matches it firmly. Where a row states a size, it is once, few, many or the class of an expanded clone; other rows omit it.

>TRBV14|-|TRBJ2-1|-
CASSQILELDGQFF
TGTGCCAGCAGCCAAATACTAGAGTTGGATGGGCAGTTCTTC
>TRBV21-1|-|TRBJ2-3|-
CASSKSGSRQQDTQYF
TGTGCCAGCAGCAAGAGCGGGAGTAGGCAGCAAGATACGCAGTATTTT
>TRBV27|-|TRBJ1-1|-
CASSPWGDTEAFF
TGTGCCAGCAGCCCGTGGGGGGACACTGAAGCTTTCTTT
>TRBV6-5|-|TRBJ2-6|-
CASSYAGSGANVLTF
TGTGCCAGCAGTTACGCAGGGTCTGGGGCCAACGTCCTGACTTTC
>TRBV9|-|TRBJ2-2|TRBD2
CASSVLGGRDTGELFF
TGTGCCAGCAGCGTCCTCGGCGGGAGGGACACCGGGGAGCTGTTTTTT
>TRBV7-2|-|TRBJ2-3|TRBD1
CASSLRQGALADTQYF
TGTGCCAGCAGCCTACGACAGGGGGCCTTGGCAGATACGCAGTATTTT
>TRBV9|-|TRBJ2-1|TRBD2
CASSVVGSGGPNEQFF
TGTGCCAGCAGCGTAGTTGGATCGGGAGGGCCGAATGAGCAGTTCTTC
>TRBV6-1|medium-sized|TRBJ2-3|-
CASSEGEGHTDTQYF
TGTGCCAGCAGCGAGGGCGAGGGCCACACAGATACGCAGTATTTT
>TRBV7-3|-|TRBJ2-3|TRBD1
CASSLGSGGADTQYF
TGTGCCAGCAGCTTAGGATCAGGGGGCGCAGATACGCAGTATTTT
>TRBV6-1|-|TRBJ1-2|-
CASSVARGGPNYGYTF
TGTGCCAGCAGTGTTGCCCGGGGAGGACCTAACTATGGCTACACCTTC